This T cell receptor (beta chain) was profiled in a study of prognosis after radiotherapy for stage I lung cancer. There were 5 to 7.5 milliliters of peripheral blood drawn at each of two time points. This clonotype occurred once. Sequence at one end of the junction differs from germline and may be a read error. CDR3 of TCR beta was amplified from genomic DNA via a two-round multiplex PCR. The authors ran first-round PCR with primers specific to each TRBV and TRBJ gene. TCRdb re-derived calls from the multiplex PCR reads in MiXCR, one entry per CDR3 protein. The sample has over 11,000 distinct CDR3 sequences, 25% to 35% seen once. The V gene's germline CDR1 is SGHRS and CDR2 YFSETQ. This CDR3 is 18 amino acids long.

The receptor's source is a donor aged 50 or older with non-small cell lung cancer. V gene TRBV5-1 combines with J gene TRBJ2-1; 15 bases align to TRBD2. The source material was PBMCs, sampled before or after stereotactic body radiation therapy (not recorded which). CDR3 bases: TGCGCCAACAGCTTGGCTATCGGGACTAGCGGGGGGAGCAATGAGCAGTTCTTC. It codes for CANSLAIGTSGGSNEQFF.